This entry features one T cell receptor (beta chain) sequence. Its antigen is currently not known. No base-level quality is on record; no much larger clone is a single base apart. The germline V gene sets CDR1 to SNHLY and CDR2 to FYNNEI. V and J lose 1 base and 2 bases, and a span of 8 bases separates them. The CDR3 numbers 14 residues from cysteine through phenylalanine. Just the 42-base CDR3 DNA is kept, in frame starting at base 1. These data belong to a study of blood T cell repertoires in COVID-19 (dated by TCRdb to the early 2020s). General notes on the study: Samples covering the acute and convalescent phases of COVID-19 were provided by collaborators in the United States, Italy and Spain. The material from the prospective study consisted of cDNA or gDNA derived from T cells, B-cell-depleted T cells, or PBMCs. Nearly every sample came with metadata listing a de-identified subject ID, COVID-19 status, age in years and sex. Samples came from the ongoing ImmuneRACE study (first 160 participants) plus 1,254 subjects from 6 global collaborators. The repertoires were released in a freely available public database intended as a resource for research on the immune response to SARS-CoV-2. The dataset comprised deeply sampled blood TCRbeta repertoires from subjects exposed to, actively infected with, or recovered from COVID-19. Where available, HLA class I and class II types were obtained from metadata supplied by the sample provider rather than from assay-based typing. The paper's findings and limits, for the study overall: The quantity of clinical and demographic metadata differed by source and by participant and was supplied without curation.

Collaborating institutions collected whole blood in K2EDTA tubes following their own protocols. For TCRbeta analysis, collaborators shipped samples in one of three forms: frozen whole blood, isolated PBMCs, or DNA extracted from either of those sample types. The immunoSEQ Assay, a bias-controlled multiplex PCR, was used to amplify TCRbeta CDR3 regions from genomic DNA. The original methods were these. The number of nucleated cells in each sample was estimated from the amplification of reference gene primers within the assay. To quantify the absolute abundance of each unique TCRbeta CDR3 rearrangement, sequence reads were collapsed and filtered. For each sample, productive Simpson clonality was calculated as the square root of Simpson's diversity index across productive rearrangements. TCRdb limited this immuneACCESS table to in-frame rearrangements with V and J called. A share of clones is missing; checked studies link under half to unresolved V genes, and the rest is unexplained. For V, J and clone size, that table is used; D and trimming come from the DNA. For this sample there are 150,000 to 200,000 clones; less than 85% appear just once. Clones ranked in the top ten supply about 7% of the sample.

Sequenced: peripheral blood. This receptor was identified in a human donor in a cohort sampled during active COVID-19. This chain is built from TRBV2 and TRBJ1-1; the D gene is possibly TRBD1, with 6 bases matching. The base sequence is TGTGCCAGCAGTGAAGGGGGGACAAACACTGAAGCTTTCTTT. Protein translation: CASSEGGTNTEAFF.